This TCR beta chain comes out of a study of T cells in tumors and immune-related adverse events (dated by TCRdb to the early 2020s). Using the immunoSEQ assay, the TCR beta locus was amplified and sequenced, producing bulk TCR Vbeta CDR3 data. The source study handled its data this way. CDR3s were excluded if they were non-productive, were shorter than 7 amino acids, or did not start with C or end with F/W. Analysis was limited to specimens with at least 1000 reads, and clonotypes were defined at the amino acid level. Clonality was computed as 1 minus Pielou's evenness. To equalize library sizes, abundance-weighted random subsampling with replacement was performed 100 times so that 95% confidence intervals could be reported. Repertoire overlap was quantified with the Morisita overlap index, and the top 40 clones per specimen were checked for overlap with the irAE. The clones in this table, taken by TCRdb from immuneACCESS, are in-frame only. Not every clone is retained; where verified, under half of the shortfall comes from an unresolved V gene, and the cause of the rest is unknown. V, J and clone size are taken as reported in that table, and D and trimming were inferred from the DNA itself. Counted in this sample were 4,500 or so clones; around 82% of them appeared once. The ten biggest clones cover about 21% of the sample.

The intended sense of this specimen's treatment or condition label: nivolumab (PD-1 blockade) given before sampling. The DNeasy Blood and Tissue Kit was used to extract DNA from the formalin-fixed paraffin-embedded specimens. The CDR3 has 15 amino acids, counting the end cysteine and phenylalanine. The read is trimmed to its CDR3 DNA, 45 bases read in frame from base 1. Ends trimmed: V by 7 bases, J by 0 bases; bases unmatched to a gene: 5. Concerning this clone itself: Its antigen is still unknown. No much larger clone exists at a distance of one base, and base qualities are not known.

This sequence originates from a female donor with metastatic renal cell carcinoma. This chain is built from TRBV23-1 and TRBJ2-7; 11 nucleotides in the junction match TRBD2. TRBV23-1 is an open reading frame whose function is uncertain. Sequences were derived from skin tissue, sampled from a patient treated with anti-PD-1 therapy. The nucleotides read TGCGCCAGCACTCTCACTAGCGGGGGCTCCTACGAGCAGTACTTC. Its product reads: CASTLTSGGSYEQYF.